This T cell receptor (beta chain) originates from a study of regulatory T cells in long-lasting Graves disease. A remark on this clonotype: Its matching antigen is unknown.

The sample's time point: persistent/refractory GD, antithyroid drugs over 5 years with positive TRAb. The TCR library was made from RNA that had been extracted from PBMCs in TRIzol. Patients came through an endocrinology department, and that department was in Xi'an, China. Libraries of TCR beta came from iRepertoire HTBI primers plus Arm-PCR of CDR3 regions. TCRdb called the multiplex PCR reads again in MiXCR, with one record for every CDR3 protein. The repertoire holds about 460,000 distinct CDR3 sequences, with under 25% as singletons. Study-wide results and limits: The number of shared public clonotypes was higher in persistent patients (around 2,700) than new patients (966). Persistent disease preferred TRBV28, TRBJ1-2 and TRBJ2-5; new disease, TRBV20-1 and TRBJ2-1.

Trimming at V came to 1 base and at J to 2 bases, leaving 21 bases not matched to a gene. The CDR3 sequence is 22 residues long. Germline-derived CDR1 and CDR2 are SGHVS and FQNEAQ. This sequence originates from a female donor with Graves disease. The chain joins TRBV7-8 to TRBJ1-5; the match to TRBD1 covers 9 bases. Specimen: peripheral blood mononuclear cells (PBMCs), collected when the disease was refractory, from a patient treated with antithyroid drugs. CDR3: CASSLVPQLGTGSRGGNQPQHF. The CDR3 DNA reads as TGTGCCAGCAGCTTAGTTCCCCAGCTAGGGACAGGGTCCCGAGGGGGCAATCAGCCCCAGCATTTT.